The present entry profiles one T cell receptor beta chain with its context. The data are from a study of early stage breast cancer tumors. Produced via immunoSEQ multiplex PCR; TCRdb's table is partial and in-frame only. The sample carries around 9,700 clones, about 81% recorded once. The V gene's germline CDR1 is SGHRS and CDR2 YFSETQ. V dropped 3 bases and J dropped 5; count of bases not matched to a gene: 4. This CDR3 has 15 amino acids. The gene calls are TRBV5-1 and TRBJ2-7, with TRBD2 matching 14 bases. The sequencing sample was made of breast tumor tissue. This clonotype was sampled from a person aged 70 to 80 with breast cancer. The CDR3 coding sequence is TGCGCCAGCAGCTCTTGGACTAGCGGGGGGAACGAGCAGTACTTC. Amino acids: CASSSWTSGGNEQYF.